These 32 T cell receptor beta chains came from one sample sequenced in a study of cytomegalovirus exposure and HLA in healthy donors (dated by TCRdb to the late 2010s). Libraries were constructed by the immunoSEQ multiplex PCR assay. For the multiplex PCR, a mixture combining 60 forward primers for TCR Vbeta segments and 13 reverse primers for TCR Jbeta segments was used. TCRdb's version of the immuneACCESS table is confined to in-frame rearrangements and falls short of the full clone set. An unresolved V gene accounts for under half of the shortfall where checked; the remainder is of unknown origin. This sample has about 100,000 clones in its table, and 75% to 90% of those were observed once. The ten largest clones represent about 3.7% of the sample. Source material: PBMCs. The source is a man aged 25 to 45 in good health and CMV-seronegative.

This clone has only a few counts. The rearrangement joins TRBV11-2 to TRBJ2-5; TRBD1 matches at 12 bases. The CDR3 covers 15 residues. J gave up 4 bases and V 3 bases, and 3 bases lay outside the gene matches. Germline-derived CDR1 and CDR2 are SGHAT and FQNNGV. The CDR3 nucleotides are TGTGCCAGCAGCTTGGGGACAGGGGGCAGAGAGACCCAGTACTTC. This translates into CASSLGTGGRETQYF. The entire variable domain, with the rest obtained from reference TRBV11-2 and TRBJ2-5, is as follows: EAGVAQSPRYKIIEKRQSVAFWCNPISGHATLYWYQQILGQGPKLLIQFQNNGVVDDSQLPKDRFSAERLKGVDSTLKIQPAKLEDSAVYLCASSLGTGGRETQYFGPGTRLLVL.

The rearrangement uses TRBV12-5 and TRBJ2-7, with D perhaps matching TRBD1 (6 bases). Germline CDR1 reads LGHNT; CDR2 reads FRNRAP. The CDR3 loop spans 17 amino acids. Trimming left V 1 base short and J 2 bases short, with 18 bases between. The CDR3 sequence is CASGLDTDRTKTYEQYF. The CDR3 DNA sequence: TGTGCTAGTGGTTTGGATACTGACAGGACAAAGACCTACGAGCAGTACTTC.

The CDR3 bases are TGTGCCAGCAGTGAACTGTACCCGGGACTAGCGGGAGGAGGCAATGAGCAGTTCTTC. Translation gives CASSELYPGLAGGGNEQFF. This chain joins TRBV6-1 and TRBJ2-1; 15 bases are shared with TRBD2. The CDR3 runs 19 residues. V shed 2 bases and J 6 bases; nucleotides not matched to a gene: 11. The germline V gene has CDR1 MNHNS and CDR2 SASEGT.

The chain has TRBV19 and TRBJ1-3; D may be TRBD1 (5 bases). Trimming pared 9 bases from V and 3 bases from J, leaving 15 bases between. This CDR3 has 14 residues. Germline CDR1 reads LNHDA; CDR2 reads SQIVND (reference sequence). CDR3 sequence (DNA): TGTGCCAGAACAGGTGTCGGGGGTGGAAACACCATATATTTT. The encoded protein is CARTGVGGGNTIYF.

The chain uses TRBV7-2 and TRBJ2-7; 16 positions agree with TRBD2. The CDR3 length is 16 residues. With 5 bases clipped from V and 8 bases from J, the junction kept 9 bases outside the gene matches. Germline V gene lookup returns CDR1 SGHTA and CDR2 FQGNSA. Here the CDR3 DNA reads TGTGCCAGCAGCCAAGGGACTAGCGGGAGGGGCAGTAAGCAGTACTTC. Its translation is CASSQGTSGRGSKQYF.

CDR3 in DNA: TGTGCCAGCAGCTGGGGCGGTTCTAGCACAGATACGCAGTATTTT. Translating it yields CASSWGGSSTDTQYF. The rearrangement joins TRBV11-2 to TRBJ2-3, with a weak D call TRBD1 (5 bases). Per germline, CDR1 SGHAT and CDR2 FQNNGV. The V end lost 4 bases, the J end lost 0 bases, and 11 bases lay between the germline ends. The CDR3 length is 15 residues.

This chain links TRBV4-1 with TRBJ2-7; TRBD2 aligns across 10 bases. The CDR3 spans 16 residues. The V segment lost 0 bases and the J segment 4 bases; nucleotides outside the gene matches: 6. Germline lookup yields CDR1 MGHRA and CDR2 YSYEKL. The DNA of the CDR3 is TGCGCCAGCAGCCAAGATAAGGCTAGCGGGAGTTACGAGCAGTACTTC. Its translation: CASSQDKASGSYEQYF.

The chain is built from TRBV2 and TRBJ2-7; 7 bases map to TRBD1. J gave up 2 bases and V 6 bases, and 1 base lay outside the gene matches. In germline, CDR1 is SNHLY, CDR2 FYNNEI. The CDR3 spans 12 residues. CDR3 in amino acids: CASRGQTYEQYF. In DNA form, the CDR3 reads TGTGCCAGCAGGGGACAGACCTACGAGCAGTACTTC.

There are a few counts of this clone. The V call is TRBV18, the J call TRBJ2-2; 8 bases fit TRBD1. V was clipped by 4 bases and J by 2 bases; unmatched bases: 3. The germline V gene encodes CDR1 KGHSH and CDR2 LQKENI. The CDR3 is 15 amino acids. The DNA of the CDR3 is TGTGCCAGCTCACTGGGACAGGCTAACACCGGGGAGCTGTTTTTT. Its translation: CASSLGQANTGELFF.

This rearrangement joins TRBV2 to TRBJ2-6, with a weak D call TRBD2 (6 bases). Germline V gene data show CDR1 as SNHLY and CDR2 as FYNNEI. V lost 9 bases and J 0 bases, leaving 9 bases between the germline ends. The CDR3 loop spans 14 amino acids. This chain's CDR3 is CASREPSGANVLTF. CDR3 in DNA: TGTGCCAGTCGGGAGCCCTCTGGGGCCAACGTCCTGACTTTC.

The chain couples TRBV29-1 to TRBJ2-5, with TRBD2 identical over 9 bases. The CDR3 loop spans 13 amino acids. The trim removed 6 bases at V and 6 bases at J, leaving 8 bases unmatched. CDR1 SQVTM and CDR2 ANQGSEA come from the germline V gene. CDR3 sequence reads: CSVGGRAKQTQYF. For the CDR3, the DNA is TGCAGCGTGGGCGGGAGGGCCAAACAGACCCAGTACTTC.

CDR3: CASSERPSGSYTDTQYF. The CDR3 DNA sequence: TGTGCCAGTAGCGAAAGACCTAGCGGATCGTACACAGATACGCAGTATTTT. The chain combines TRBV19 with TRBJ2-3; TRBD2 matches 7 bases. V shed 6 bases and J 2 bases; nucleotides not matched to a gene: 14. The CDR3 extends over 17 amino acids. Germline lookup yields CDR1 LNHDA and CDR2 SQIVND (reference sequence).

This clone appeared once. This chain uses TRBV5-4 with TRBJ1-2, with TRBD1 identical over 7 bases. Per germline, CDR1 SGHNT and CDR2 YYREEE (reference sequence). This CDR3 is 15 amino acids long. Trimming cost V 1 base and J 4 bases; bases outside gene matches: 7. The DNA of the CDR3 is TGTGCCAGCAGCTTGTTTGACAGGGAGGCCTATGGCTACACCTTC. This codes for CASSLFDREAYGYTF. Full variable domain (missing parts from reference TRBV5-4 and TRBJ1-2): ETGVTQSPTHLIKTRGQQVTLRCSSQSGHNTVSWYQQALGQGPQFIFQYYREEENGRGNFPPRFSGLQFPNYSSELNVNALELDDSALYLCASSLFDREAYGYTFGSGTRLTVV.

This chain joins TRBV27 and TRBJ2-2; the D is unclear. The CDR3 contains 14 residues. Germline CDR1 and CDR2: MNHEY and SMNVEV (reference sequence). V was clipped by 4 bases and J by 7 bases, with 13 bases between them. The CDR3, as DNA: TGTGCCAGCAGTTCCGCCGAGCGTGACGGGGAGCTGTTTTTT. Its translation is CASSSAERDGELFF.

The chain is built from TRBV15 and TRBJ2-2, with D uncertain. Trimming removed 5 bases from V and 0 bases from J, with 7 bases in between. The CDR3 totals 14 residues. In germline, CDR1 is LNHNV, CDR2 YYDKDF (reference sequence). The CDR3 nucleotides read TGTGCCACCAGCCCCGACTCGAACACCGGGGAGCTGTTTTTT. The encoded protein is CATSPDSNTGELFF.

The chain carries TRBV11-3 and TRBJ2-5, with 9 bases aligning to TRBD2. The CDR3 has 17 amino acids. Germline CDR1 SGHNT, CDR2 YENEEA. Trimming took 1 base from V and 2 from J; bases not matched to a gene: 8. The CDR3 loop reads CASSLGSGTSRQETQYF. CDR3 coding DNA: TGTGCCAGCAGCTTAGGTTCGGGGACTAGCCGACAAGAGACCCAGTACTTC.

The chain combines TRBV4-3 with TRBJ2-4; D is ambiguous. Deletions cut 0 bases from V and 7 bases from J, with 7 bases between. The CDR3 is made up of 13 amino acids. CDR1 and CDR2 (germline): LGHNA, YSLEER. CDR3 region: CASSQENSNIQYF. The CDR3 DNA reads TGCGCCAGCAGCCAAGAAAACAGCAACATTCAGTACTTC.

V is TRBV19 and J is TRBJ2-2; 8 nucleotides align to TRBD2. The CDR3 sequence is 15 residues long. V trimming: 11 bases; J trimming: 3 bases; junction bases outside the gene matches: 11. Germline values: CDR1 LNHDA, CDR2 SQIVND (reference sequence). The CDR3 region has the DNA TGTGCCGCGAGTACTAAGCGGGAGTACACCGGGGAGCTGTTTTTT. Protein sequence: CAASTKREYTGELFF.

The gene calls are TRBV7-3 and TRBJ2-6; the D gene is possibly TRBD1 (7 bases). The CDR3 consists of 15 residues. Germline V lookup: CDR1 SGHTA, CDR2 FQGTGA. The V gene lost 6 bases and the J gene lost 0 bases, with 9 bases spanning the gap. The CDR3 region has the DNA TGTGCCAGCAGTCAGGGGGGCTCTGGGGCCAACGTCCTGACTTTC. Protein product: CASSQGGSGANVLTF.

The gene calls are TRBV29-1 and TRBJ1-5; maybe TRBD1 (5 bases). The CDR3 is 13 amino acids. Germline CDR1 and CDR2: SQVTM and ANQGSEA. Trimming took 4 bases from V and 6 from J, leaving 13 bases between them. CDR3: CSVAGGGGQPQHF. The CDR3 DNA is TGCAGCGTTGCGGGTGGGGGGGGTCAGCCCCAGCATTTT.

V usage is TRBV25-1 and J usage is TRBJ2-1, with 7 bases fitting TRBD2. Looked up from germline, CDR1 is MGHDK and CDR2 is SYGVNS. Germline trimming cut 3 bases from V and 0 bases from J; bases unmatched to any gene: 11. This CDR3 is built from 18 residues. CDR3 loop: CASSDSRVRERSYNEQFF. Here the CDR3 DNA reads TGTGCCAGCAGTGATTCTAGGGTGCGGGAGCGCTCCTACAATGAGCAGTTCTTC.

V gene TRBV7-7 combines with J gene TRBJ2-2; no clear D. The CDR3 is 15 residues long. V lost 5 bases and J lost 1, with 11 bases in between. CDR1 and CDR2 from the germline V gene are SSHAT and FNYEAQ (reference sequence). The CDR3 loop reads CASSQTPLNTGELFF. The CDR3 nucleotides are TGTGCCAGCAGCCAGACACCCTTGAACACCGGGGAGCTGTTTTTT.

CDR3 sequence (DNA): TGTGCCATCAATACCGGGACAGGTCGCACAGATACGCAGTATTTT. Translating it yields CAINTGTGRTDTQYF. This chain connects TRBV10-3 to TRBJ2-3; 8 bases map to TRBD1. Germline V lookup: CDR1 ENHRY, CDR2 SYGVKD. The CDR3 has 15 residues. J gave up 1 base and V 7 bases, and 7 bases lay outside the gene matches.

The rearrangement joins TRBV7-9 to TRBJ2-7, with TRBD1 identical over 11 bases. The CDR3 is 14 residues long. J gave up 3 bases and V 5 bases, and 3 bases lay outside the gene matches. The germline V gene has CDR1 SEHNR and CDR2 FQNEAQ (reference sequence). The CDR3 bases are TGTGCCAGCAGCCCCGGGACAGGGGGCTACGAGCAGTACTTC. As protein: CASSPGTGGYEQYF.

This clone was seen only a few times. The V and J genes are TRBV6-1 and TRBJ1-5; a weak D match, TRBD1 (6 bases). Germline CDR1 is MNHNS and CDR2 is SASEGT. V lost 5 bases and J lost 7, with 12 bases in between. The CDR3 is 13 amino acids. The CDR3 DNA reads TGTGCCAGCAGTACAGGGTCTGGCCAGCCCCAGCATTTT. Translating gives CASSTGSGQPQHF.

The chain links TRBV4-2 to TRBJ2-1; 9 nucleotides agree with TRBD2. The ends lost 1 base at V and 0 bases at J; junction bases unmatched: 10. CDR3 size: 19 residues. Germline V lookup: CDR1 LGHNA, CDR2 YNFKEQ. The CDR3 DNA is TGTGCCAGCAGCCAAGTCTCACTAGCGGGTTTCGACTCCTACAATGAGCAGTTCTTC. Its translation: CASSQVSLAGFDSYNEQFF.

The chain joins TRBV14 to TRBJ1-4, with D hard to call. There are 15 residues in the CDR3. Trimming removed 8 bases at V and 7 bases at J, with 20 bases between. Germline V lookup: CDR1 SGHDN, CDR2 FVKESK. The CDR3 DNA is TGTGCCAGCCCGCCACTTCAGGATGAAAGTGAAAAACTGTTTTTT. It codes for CASPPLQDESEKLFF. The full variable domain, rest sourced from reference TRBV14 and TRBJ1-4, is EAGVTQFPSHSVIEKGQTVTLRCDPISGHDNLYWYRRVMGKEIKFLLHFVKESKQDESGMPNNRFLAERTGGTYSTLKVQPAELEDSGVYFCASPPLQDESEKLFFGSGTQLSVL.

The V and J genes are TRBV14 and TRBJ2-7, with 9 bases that match TRBD2. The V segment lost 4 bases and the J segment 3 bases; nucleotides outside the gene matches: 4. Germline V gives CDR1 SGHDN, CDR2 FVKESK. The CDR3 sequence is 14 residues long. In nucleotides, the CDR3 is TGTGCCAGCAGCCTTAGCGGGGGATTCTACGAGCAGTACTTC. Protein: CASSLSGGFYEQYF.

The rearrangement uses TRBV6-4 and TRBJ2-1, with 7 bases aligning to TRBD2. The CDR3 totals 14 residues. Trimming took 1 base from V and 6 from J; bases not matched to a gene: 3. Germline CDR1 MRHNA, CDR2 SNTAGT. In nucleotides, the CDR3 is TGTGCCAGCAGTGACTTCGGCGGGGGCAATGAGCAGTTCTTC. Protein: CASSDFGGGNEQFF.

The chain couples TRBV10-1 to TRBJ2-1; the match to TRBD2 covers 9 bases. Germline CDR1 and CDR2: WNHNN and SYGVQD (reference sequence). V trimming: 2 bases; J trimming: 6 bases; junction bases outside the gene matches: 14. This CDR3 comprises 18 residues. The CDR3 DNA follows: TGCGCCAGCAGTGAGGTAGGATGCCTAGCGGGAAGTCGCAATGAGCAGTTCTTC. Encoded protein: CASSEVGCLAGSRNEQFF.

The chain employs TRBV7-2 and TRBJ2-3, with no clear D. There are 15 residues in the CDR3. Trimming stripped 1 base from V and 0 bases from J, with 8 bases between. Germline assignment: CDR1 SGHTA and CDR2 FQGNSA. CDR3 loop: CASSLGGLSTDTQYF. The CDR3 nucleotides are TGTGCCAGCAGCTTAGGCGGCCTTAGCACAGATACGCAGTATTTT.

This chain connects TRBV2 to TRBJ2-2, with D possibly TRBD2 on 5 matching bases. V was shortened by 7 bases and J by 2 bases, with 11 bases between the two germline ends. Per germline, CDR1 SNHLY and CDR2 FYNNEI. The CDR3 extends over 14 amino acids. The CDR3 DNA sequence: TGTGCCAGCATGGCGGGTCAAAACACCGGGGAGCTGTTTTTT. Translation: CASMAGQNTGELFF.